This T cell receptor (beta chain) was found in a study of T cell responses to AZD1222 COVID-19 vaccine. Study results and limitations: Increases in Spike-specific TCR breadth and depth were seen after two AZD1222 doses. The donors showed a predominance of white British ancestry and of females, with possible underestimation of clonal diversity. Only a handful of AZD1222 recipients, six or seven in all, had baseline seropositivity.

Data came from immunoSEQ multiplex PCR; TCRdb stores just in-frame clones and leaves some out. The sample records approximately 80,000 clones, around 85% being singletons. CDR1 SEHNR and CDR2 FQNEAQ come from the germline V gene (reference sequence). The CDR3 spans 14 residues. Trimming stripped 5 bases from V and 0 bases from J, with 10 bases between. With respect to this clone: Its antigen is as yet unknown.

The clonotype originates from an adult who received the AZD1222 COVID-19 vaccine. The chain couples TRBV7-9 to TRBJ1-1; a weak D match, TRBD1 (6 bases). The sample here was peripheral blood, taken 28 days after the second AZD1222 dose. The CDR3 loop reads CASSIQGLNTEAFF. The CDR3 DNA follows: TGTGCCAGCAGCATACAGGGCCTGAACACTGAAGCTTTCTTT.